This TCR beta chain stems from a study of cytomegalovirus exposure and HLA in healthy donors. Study at large: Among several hundred genotyped donors, approximately 80% fell in the Caucasian-associated ancestry cluster.

CDR3 length: 16 residues. V was clipped by 2 bases and J by 1 base, with 15 bases between them. Germline CDR1 is MNHEY and CDR2 is SMNVEV (reference sequence). Donors were nominally healthy when sampled, though unrecorded immune exposures were likely. There are a few counts of this clone. PCR used 60 Vbeta primers and 13 Jbeta primers. Assay: immunoSEQ multiplex PCR; the TCRdb copy retains only in-frame clones and omits some. The sample includes under 150,000 clones, approximately 80% of them seen just once. This receptor was identified in a young woman in good health and CMV-seropositive. The chain joins TRBV27 to TRBJ2-7; D possibly corresponds to TRBD2 (5 bases). Sequencing input: PBMCs. CDR3 DNA sequence: TGTGCCAGCAGTTTAATTTTCCCGGGGTCTTCCTACGAGCAGTACTTC. Translation: CASSLIFPGSSYEQYF.